This T cell receptor (beta chain) originates from a study of CD8 T cells in ankylosing spondylitis. The germline V gene has CDR1 SQVTM and CDR2 ANQGSEA. The CDR3 has 13 amino acids. Study findings and constraints: A TCR beta motif made of about 8 highly homologous variants seemed typical of ankylosing spondylitis blood. CD8+ by phenotype, disease-linked clones were relatively rare in peripheral blood. Past research had described some motif variants in reactive arthritis synovial fluid and blood.

Each CDR3 protein is one row after TCRdb ran MiXCR on the 5' RACE reads. The sample carries roughly 450,000 distinct CDR3 sequences, 25% to 30% recorded once. Worth noting for this clonotype: Its matching antigen is unknown.

The source of this sequence is a male donor with ankylosing spondylitis. The sample comprised blood, either unsorted or a sorted T cell fraction (not recorded which). The rearrangement links TRBV29-1 to TRBJ2-1; 11 nucleotides match TRBD1. The CDR3 nucleotides are TGCTGGGGCGGGGACAGGGGGTACAATGAGCAGTTCTTC. Encoded protein: CWGGDRGYNEQFF.